This is a list of T cell receptor beta chains from one sample in a study of blood T cells in healthy people across ages. TCRdb reprocessed the 5' RACE reads with MiXCR, giving one entry per CDR3 protein. Of approximately 900,000 distinct CDR3 sequences detected, roughly 29% appear once; the ten largest clones hold 10%. The same sample was also studied in work on T cells of mothers and their children.

Sequencing was performed on blood. These receptors all stem from a woman aged 40 to 55 in good health. The CDR3 runs from the conserved cysteine through the conserved F or W. The D gene is left open where the match is weak. Size tells how often a clone was seen (once, few, many) or the class of an expanded clone, and some rows leave it out.

>NA|TRBV5-4|few|TRBJ2-5
CASSGTGLPFTETQYF
TGTGCCAGCAGCGGGACGGGACTCCCATTTACGGAGACCCAGTACTTC
>TRBD1|TRBV5-1|many|TRBJ2-5
CASSSGTGLETQYF
TGCGCCAGCAGCTCAGGGACAGGGCTTGAGACCCAGTACTTC
>NA|TRBV5-1|few|TRBJ2-3
CASSLEGDHTDTQYF
TGCGCCAGCAGCTTGGAAGGGGACCACACAGATACGCAGTATTTT
>TRBD2|TRBV7-8|few|TRBJ2-1
CASSSFLAGGLSEQFF
TGTGCCAGCAGCTCGTTTCTAGCGGGGGGGCTAAGTGAGCAGTTCTTC
>NA|TRBV7-6|many|TRBJ2-1
CASSTNTYNEQFF
TGTGCCAGCAGCACGAACACCTACAATGAGCAGTTCTTC
>NA|TRBV12-3/TRBV12-4|many|TRBJ1-5
CASSLGSQPQHF
TGTGCCAGCAGTTTAGGCAGCCAGCCCCAGCATTTT
>TRBD2|TRBV28|many|TRBJ2-7
CASTPGLAGGVSYEQYF
TGTGCCAGCACCCCGGGACTAGCGGGGGGCGTATCCTACGAGCAGTACTTC
>NA|TRBV5-1|NA|TRBJ2-2
CASSLTPPGVPGELFF
TGCGCCAGCAGCTTGACCCCACCGGGAGTGCCCGGGGAGCTGTTTTTT
>TRBD2|TRBV4-1|few|TRBJ2-1
CASSQISLAGGQNEQFF
TGCGCCAGCAGCCAGATCTCACTAGCGGGGGGGCAGAATGAGCAGTTCTTC
>NA|TRBV20-1|NA|TRBJ2-7
CSASHPASYEQYF
TGCAGTGCTAGTCACCCAGCGTCGTACGAGCAGTACTTC
>NA|TRBV10-3|NA|TRBJ2-3
CAISDRGAPDTQYF
TGTGCCATCAGTGACAGGGGGGCCCCAGATACGCAGTATTTT
>NA|TRBV24-1|NA|TRBJ2-1
CATSDIPGSVSGPRYNEQFF
TGTGCCACCAGTGATATCCCCGGTAGCGTTTCCGGGCCAAGGTACAATGAGCAGTTCTTC
>NA|TRBV9|NA|TRBJ2-1
CASSAGATPTQFF
TGTGCCAGCAGCGCCGGGGCTACTCCGACGCAGTTCTTC
>NA|TRBV7-2|NA|TRBJ2-7
CASNNRDRASHEQYF
TGTGCCAGCAACAATCGGGACCGAGCCTCCCACGAGCAGTACTTC
>NA|TRBV20-1|few|TRBJ1-3
CSASWDTRNTIYF
TGCAGTGCTAGCTGGGACACCCGAAACACCATATATTTT
>NA|TRBV12-3/TRBV12-4|few|TRBJ1-1
CASSLQGRLNTEAFF
TGTGCCAGCAGCTTACAGGGCAGATTGAACACTGAAGCTTTCTTT
>NA|TRBV4-1|once|TRBJ1-1
CASSQPWGEFGDTEAFF
TGCGCCAGCAGCCAACCTTGGGGAGAATTTGGGGACACTGAAGCTTTCTTT
>TRBD2|TRBV20-1|few|TRBJ2-3
CSATTSGSRTDTQYF
TGCAGTGCAACTACTAGCGGGAGTAGAACAGATACGCAGTATTTT
>NA|TRBV29-1|many|TRBJ2-5
CSVDRGAEETQYF
TGCAGCGTTGATCGGGGGGCCGAAGAGACCCAGTACTTC
>NA|TRBV7-2|many|TRBJ2-1
CASSRDRSSYNEQFF
TGTGCCAGCAGCCGCGACAGGAGCTCCTACAATGAGCAGTTCTTC
>TRBD1|TRBV9|many|TRBJ1-5
CASSAGQGSQPQHF
TGTGCCAGCAGCGCCGGACAGGGGTCTCAGCCCCAGCATTTT
>NA|TRBV2|NA|TRBJ1-5
CASGGQGTSNQPQHF
TGTGCCAGCGGAGGGCAGGGGACAAGCAATCAGCCCCAGCATTTT
>NA|TRBV27|NA|TRBJ1-2
CASSYQGTNYGYTF
TGTGCCAGCAGTTACCAGGGTACTAACTATGGCTACACCTTC
>TRBD2|TRBV12-3/TRBV12-4|NA|TRBJ2-5
CASSFLFAGGQYF
TGTGCCAGCAGTTTTTTATTCGCGGGAGGGCAGTACTTC
>NA|TRBV7-9|few|TRBJ2-7
CASSLDEPEQYF
TGTGCCAGCAGCTTAGACGAGCCCGAGCAGTACTTC
>TRBD1|TRBV11-2|few|TRBJ2-1
CASGGTGVYEQFF
TGTGCCAGTGGGGGGACAGGCGTTTATGAGCAGTTCTTC
>NA|TRBV12-3/TRBV12-4|NA|TRBJ2-2
CASSSYIGELFF
TGTGCCAGCAGTTCCTACATCGGGGAGCTGTTTTTT
>TRBD1|TRBV3-1|once|TRBJ1-2
CASSQDAGGTPSTF
TGTGCCAGCAGCCAAGATGCAGGGGGGACGCCCTCCACCTTC
>NA|TRBV5-6|many|TRBJ1-5
CASSDQGLGSNQPQHF
TGTGCCAGCAGCGACCAGGGATTGGGTAGCAATCAGCCCCAGCATTTT
>NA|TRBV27|NA|TRBJ2-5
CASSLSRDRPQETQYF
TGTGCCAGCAGTTTGTCCCGTGACCGACCCCAAGAGACCCAGTACTTC